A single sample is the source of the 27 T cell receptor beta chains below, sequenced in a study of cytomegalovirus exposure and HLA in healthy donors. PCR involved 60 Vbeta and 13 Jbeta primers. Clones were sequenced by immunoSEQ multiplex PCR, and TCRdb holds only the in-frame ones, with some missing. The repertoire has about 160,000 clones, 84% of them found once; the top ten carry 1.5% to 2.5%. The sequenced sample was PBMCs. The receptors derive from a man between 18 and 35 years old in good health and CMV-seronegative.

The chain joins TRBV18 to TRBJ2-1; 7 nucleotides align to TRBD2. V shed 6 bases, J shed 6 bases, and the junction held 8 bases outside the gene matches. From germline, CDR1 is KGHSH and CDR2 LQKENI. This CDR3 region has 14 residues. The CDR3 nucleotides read TGTGCCAGCTCCCGACTAGCTTCAGGCAATGAGCAGTTCTTC. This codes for CASSRLASGNEQFF.

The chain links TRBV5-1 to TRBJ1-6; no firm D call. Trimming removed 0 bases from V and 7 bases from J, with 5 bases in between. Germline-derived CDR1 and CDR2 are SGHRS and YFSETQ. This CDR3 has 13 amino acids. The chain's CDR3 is CASSLVRNSPLHF. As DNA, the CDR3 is TGCGCCAGCAGCTTGGTTCGGAATTCACCCCTCCACTTT.

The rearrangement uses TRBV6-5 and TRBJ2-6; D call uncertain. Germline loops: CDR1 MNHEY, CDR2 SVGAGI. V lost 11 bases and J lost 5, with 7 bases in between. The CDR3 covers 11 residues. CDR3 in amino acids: CASFRANVLTF. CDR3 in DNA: TGTGCCTCCTTTAGGGCCAACGTCCTGACTTTC.

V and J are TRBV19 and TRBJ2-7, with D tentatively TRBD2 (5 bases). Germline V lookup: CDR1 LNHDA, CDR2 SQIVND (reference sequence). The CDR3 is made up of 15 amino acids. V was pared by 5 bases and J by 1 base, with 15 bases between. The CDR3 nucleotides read TGTGCCAGTAGTCCGCGGGCCGCTCTTTCCTACGAGCAGTACTTC. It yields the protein CASSPRAALSYEQYF. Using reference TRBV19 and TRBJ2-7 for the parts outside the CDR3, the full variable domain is DGGITQSPKYLFRKEGQNVTLSCEQNLNHDAMYWYRQDPGQGLRLIYYSQIVNDFQKGDIAEGYSVSREKKESFPLTVTSAQKNPTAFYLCASSPRAALSYEQYFGPGTRLTVT.

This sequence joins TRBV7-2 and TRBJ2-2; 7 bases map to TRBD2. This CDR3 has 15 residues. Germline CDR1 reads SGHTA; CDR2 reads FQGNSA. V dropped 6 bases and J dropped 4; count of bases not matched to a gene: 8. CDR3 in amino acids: CASRKTGTTTGELFF. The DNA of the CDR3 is TGTGCCAGCAGGAAAACCGGGACTACCACCGGGGAGCTGTTTTTT. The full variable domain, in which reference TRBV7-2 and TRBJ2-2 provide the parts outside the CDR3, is GAGVSQSPSNKVTEKGKDVELRCDPISGHTALYWYRQSLGQGLEFLIYFQGNSAPDKSGLPSDRFSAERTGGSVSTLTIQRTQQEDSAVYLCASRKTGTTTGELFFGEGSRLTVL.

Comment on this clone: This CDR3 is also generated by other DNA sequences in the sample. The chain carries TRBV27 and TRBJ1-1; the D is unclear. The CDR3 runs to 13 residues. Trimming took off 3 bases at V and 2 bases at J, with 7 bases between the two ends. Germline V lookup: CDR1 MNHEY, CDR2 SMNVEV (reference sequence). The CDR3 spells CASSFPGNTEAFF. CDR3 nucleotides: TGTGCCAGCAGTTTTCCAGGAAACACTGAAGCTTTCTTT.

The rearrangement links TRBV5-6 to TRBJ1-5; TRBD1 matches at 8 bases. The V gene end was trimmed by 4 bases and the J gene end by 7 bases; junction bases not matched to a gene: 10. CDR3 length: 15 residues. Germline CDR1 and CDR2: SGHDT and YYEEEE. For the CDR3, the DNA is TGTGCCAGCAGCCGTGGACAGGGTCGAAGCCAGCCCCAGCATTTT. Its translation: CASSRGQGRSQPQHF.

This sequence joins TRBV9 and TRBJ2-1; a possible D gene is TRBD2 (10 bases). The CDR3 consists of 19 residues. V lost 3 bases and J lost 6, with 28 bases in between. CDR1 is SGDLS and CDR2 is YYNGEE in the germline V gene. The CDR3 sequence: CASSGTGAEREGHSNEQFF. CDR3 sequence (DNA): TGTGCCAGCAGCGGGACAGGGGCAGAGCGGGAGGGCCATAGCAATGAGCAGTTCTTC.

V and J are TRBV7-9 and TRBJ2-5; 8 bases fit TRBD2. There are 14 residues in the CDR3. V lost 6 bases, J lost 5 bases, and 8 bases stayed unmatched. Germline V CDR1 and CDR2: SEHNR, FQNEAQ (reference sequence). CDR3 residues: CASSLLSGTETQYF. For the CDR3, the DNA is TGTGCCAGCAGTCTTCTTAGCGGGACGGAGACCCAGTACTTC.

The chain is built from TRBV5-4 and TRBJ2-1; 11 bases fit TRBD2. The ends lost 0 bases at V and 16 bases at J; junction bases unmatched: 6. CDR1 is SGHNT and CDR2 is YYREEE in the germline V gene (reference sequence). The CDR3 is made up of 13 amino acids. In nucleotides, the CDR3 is TGTGCCAGCAGCTTGGGACTAGCGGGGTCCTTTTTCTTC. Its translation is CASSLGLAGSFFF.

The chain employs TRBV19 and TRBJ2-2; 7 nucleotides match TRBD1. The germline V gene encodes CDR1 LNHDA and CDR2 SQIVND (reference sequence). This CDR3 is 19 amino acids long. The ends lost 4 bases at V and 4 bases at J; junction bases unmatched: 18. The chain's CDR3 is CASSTPYTTGRSITGELFF. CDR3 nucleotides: TGTGCCAGTAGTACCCCATATACGACAGGGCGGTCGATCACCGGGGAGCTGTTTTTT. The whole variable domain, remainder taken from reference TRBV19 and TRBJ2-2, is DGGITQSPKYLFRKEGQNVTLSCEQNLNHDAMYWYRQDPGQGLRLIYYSQIVNDFQKGDIAEGYSVSREKKESFPLTVTSAQKNPTAFYLCASSTPYTTGRSITGELFFGEGSRLTVL.

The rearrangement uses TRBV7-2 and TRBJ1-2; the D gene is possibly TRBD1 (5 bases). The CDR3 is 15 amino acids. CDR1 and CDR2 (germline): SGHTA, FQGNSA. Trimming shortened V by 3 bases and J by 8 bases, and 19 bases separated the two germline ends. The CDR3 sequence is CASSFRGTPEGGYTF. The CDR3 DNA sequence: TGTGCCAGCAGCTTTCGGGGGACTCCCGAGGGCGGCTACACCTTC. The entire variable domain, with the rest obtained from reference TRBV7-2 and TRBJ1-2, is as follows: GAGVSQSPSNKVTEKGKDVELRCDPISGHTALYWYRQSLGQGLEFLIYFQGNSAPDKSGLPSDRFSAERTGGSVSTLTIQRTQQEDSAVYLCASSFRGTPEGGYTFGSGTRLTVV.

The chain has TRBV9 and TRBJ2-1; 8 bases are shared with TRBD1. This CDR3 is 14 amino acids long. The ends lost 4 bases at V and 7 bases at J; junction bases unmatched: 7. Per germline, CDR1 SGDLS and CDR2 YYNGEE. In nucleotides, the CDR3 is TGTGCCAGCAGCCATGGGACAGGTGGTAATGAGCAGTTCTTC. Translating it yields CASSHGTGGNEQFF.

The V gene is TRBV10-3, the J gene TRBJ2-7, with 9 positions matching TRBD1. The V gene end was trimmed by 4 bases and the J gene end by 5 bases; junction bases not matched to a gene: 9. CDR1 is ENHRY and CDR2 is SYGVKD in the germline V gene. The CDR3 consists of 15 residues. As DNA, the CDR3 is TGTGCCATCAGTGCGCACCGGGACAGGGACCACGAGCAGTACTTC. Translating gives CAISAHRDRDHEQYF.

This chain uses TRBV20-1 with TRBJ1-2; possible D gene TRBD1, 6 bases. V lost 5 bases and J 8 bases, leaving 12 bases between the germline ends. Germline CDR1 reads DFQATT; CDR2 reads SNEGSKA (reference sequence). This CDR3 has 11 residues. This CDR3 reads CSAHRDDGYTF. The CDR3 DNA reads TGCAGTGCTCACAGGGATGACGGCTACACCTTC.

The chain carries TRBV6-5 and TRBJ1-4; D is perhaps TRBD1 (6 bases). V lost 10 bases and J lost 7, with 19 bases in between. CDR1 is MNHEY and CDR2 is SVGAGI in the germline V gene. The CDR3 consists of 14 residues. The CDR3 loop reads CATLAWAGAEKLFF. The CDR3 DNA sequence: TGTGCCACCCTCGCCTGGGCAGGGGCTGAAAAACTGTTTTTT.

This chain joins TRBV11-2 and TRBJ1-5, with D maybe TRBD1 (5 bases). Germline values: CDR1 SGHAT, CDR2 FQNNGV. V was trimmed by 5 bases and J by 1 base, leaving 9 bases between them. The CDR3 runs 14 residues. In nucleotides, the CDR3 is TGTGCCAGCAGCGGGGGACTGAGCAATCAGCCCCAGCATTTT. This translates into CASSGGLSNQPQHF.

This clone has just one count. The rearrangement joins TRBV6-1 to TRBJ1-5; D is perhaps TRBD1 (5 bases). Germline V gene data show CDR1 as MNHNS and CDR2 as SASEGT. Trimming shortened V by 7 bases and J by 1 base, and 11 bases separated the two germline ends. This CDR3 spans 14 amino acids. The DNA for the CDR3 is TGTGCCAGCACCGGGGGTCTCAGCAATCAGCCCCAGCATTTT. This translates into CASTGGLSNQPQHF.

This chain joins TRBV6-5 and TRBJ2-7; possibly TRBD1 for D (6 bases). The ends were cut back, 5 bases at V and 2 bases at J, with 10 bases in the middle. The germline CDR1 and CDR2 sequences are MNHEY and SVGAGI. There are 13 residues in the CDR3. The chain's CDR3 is CASSRTATYEQYF. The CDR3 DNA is TGTGCCAGCAGTAGGACAGCTACCTACGAGCAGTACTTC.

In DNA, the CDR3 is TGCGCCAGCAGCTTGGTAGCAGGGGTCACCTACAATGAGCAGTTCTTC. Encoded protein: CASSLVAGVTYNEQFF. The chain uses TRBV5-1 and TRBJ2-1; possible D gene TRBD1, 6 bases. V lost 0 bases, J lost 2 bases, and 12 bases lay in between. In germline, CDR1 is SGHRS, CDR2 YFSETQ. The CDR3 has 16 residues.

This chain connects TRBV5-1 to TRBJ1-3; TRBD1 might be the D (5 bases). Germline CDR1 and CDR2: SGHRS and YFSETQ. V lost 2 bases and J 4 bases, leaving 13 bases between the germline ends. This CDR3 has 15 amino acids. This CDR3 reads CASSFTGPEGNTIYF. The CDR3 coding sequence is TGCGCCAGCAGCTTTACAGGCCCCGAGGGAAACACCATATATTTT.

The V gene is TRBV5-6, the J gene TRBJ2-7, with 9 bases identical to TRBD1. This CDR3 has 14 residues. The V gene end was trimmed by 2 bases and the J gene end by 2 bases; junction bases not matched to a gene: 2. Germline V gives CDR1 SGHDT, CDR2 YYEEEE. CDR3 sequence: CASSLHRGPYEQYF. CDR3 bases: TGTGCCAGCAGCTTACACAGGGGGCCCTACGAGCAGTACTTC.

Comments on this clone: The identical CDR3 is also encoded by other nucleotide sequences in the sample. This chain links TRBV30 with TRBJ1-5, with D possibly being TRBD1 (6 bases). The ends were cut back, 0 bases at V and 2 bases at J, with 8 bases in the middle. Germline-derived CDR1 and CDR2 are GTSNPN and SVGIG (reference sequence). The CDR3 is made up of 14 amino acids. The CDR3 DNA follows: TGTGCCTGGAGTGTAGGGGGTGGCAATCAGCCCCAGCATTTT. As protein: CAWSVGGGNQPQHF.

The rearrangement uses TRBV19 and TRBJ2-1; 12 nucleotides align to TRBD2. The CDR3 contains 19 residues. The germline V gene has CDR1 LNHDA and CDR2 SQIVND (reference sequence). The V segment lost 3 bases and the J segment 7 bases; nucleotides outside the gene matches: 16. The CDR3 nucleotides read TGTGCCAGTAGTATCTGGGGGCTAGCGGGAGGGGGGGCTCCAAATGAGCAGTTCTTC. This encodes CASSIWGLAGGGAPNEQFF.

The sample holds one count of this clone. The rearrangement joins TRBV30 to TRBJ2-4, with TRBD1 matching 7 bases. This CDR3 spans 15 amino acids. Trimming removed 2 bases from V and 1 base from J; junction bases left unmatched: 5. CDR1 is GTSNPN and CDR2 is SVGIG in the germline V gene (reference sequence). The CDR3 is CAWSTGVGAKNIQYF. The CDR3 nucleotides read TGTGCCTGGAGTACAGGGGTCGGGGCCAAAAACATTCAGTACTTC. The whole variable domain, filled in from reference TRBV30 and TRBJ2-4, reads SQTIHQWPATLVQPVGSPLSLECTVEGTSNPNLYWYRQAAGRGLQLLFYSVGIGQISSEVPQNLSASRPQDRQFILSSKKLLLSDSGFYLCAWSTGVGAKNIQYFGAGTRLSVL.

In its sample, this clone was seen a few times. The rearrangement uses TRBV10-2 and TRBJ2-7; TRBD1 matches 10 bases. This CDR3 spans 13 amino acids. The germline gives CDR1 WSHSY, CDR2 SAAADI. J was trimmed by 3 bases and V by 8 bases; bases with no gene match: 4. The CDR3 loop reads CASGQGVYYEQYF. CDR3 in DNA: TGCGCCAGCGGACAGGGGGTATACTACGAGCAGTACTTC.

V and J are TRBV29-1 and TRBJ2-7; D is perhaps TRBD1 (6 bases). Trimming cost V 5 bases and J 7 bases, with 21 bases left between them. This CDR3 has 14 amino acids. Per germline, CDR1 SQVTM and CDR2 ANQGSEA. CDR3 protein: CSVRGIGSLEEQYF. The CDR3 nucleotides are TGCAGCGTTAGGGGGATAGGGAGTTTAGAGGAGCAGTACTTC.